This T cell receptor beta chain was identified during a study of T-cell memory formation after mild COVID-19. Study-wide results and caveats: CD4/CD8 balance held among clones contracting day 15 to 85, and later expanders leaned CD4+. Memory cells collected pre-infection included some clones that later responded, suggesting cross-reactive memory joined. The study found contracting CD4+ clones mainly in CM and EM and contracting CD8+ clones in EMRA.

Constant-segment-primed 5'RACE gave TCR alpha and TCR beta cDNA libraries with sample barcodes and UMIs. One entry per CDR3 protein, called by TCRdb with MiXCR from the 5' RACE reads. The top ten clones hold less than 25% of a sample with hundreds of thousands of distinct CDR3 sequences, approximately 15% of them seen once. Germline CDR1 reads SGHTA; CDR2 reads FQGTGA. Trimming cost V 2 bases and J 2 bases, with 14 bases left between them. This CDR3 is 16 amino acids long. This clonotype was detected only a few times. As yet, its antigen is unknown. This rearrangement joins TRBV7-3 to TRBJ2-3, with D maybe TRBD1 (5 bases). The receptor was derived from a man aged 18 to 30 who had mild COVID-19 (a few samples of this study predate the infection). Cell type and time point are not known. The source material was PBMCs or a T cell subset sorted from them (not recorded which). CDR3 coding DNA: TGTGCCAGCAGCTTAGGGGCTGGGGTTGACACAGATACGCAGTATTTT. Translation gives CASSLGAGVDTDTQYF.